This T cell receptor beta chain emerged from a study of control samples from healthy donors and cancer patients (TCRdb year 2020). Receptor amplification or capture employed the immunoSEQ multiplex PCR assay. TCRdb provides this immuneACCESS table in a form limited to in-frame rearrangements. Some clones are lacking; in checked studies, under half of them reflect an unresolved V gene, and why the rest are absent is not known. The sample table holds some 99,000 clones, of which 80% to 90% were seen once. The top ten constitute approximately 15% of the sample. To note about this clone: Its cognate antigen has yet to be identified. Base qualities are missing; no much larger clone stands one base away.

Inclusive of the bounding cysteine and phenylalanine, the CDR3 is 14 residues long. The kept DNA is CDR3 alone, 42 bases in frame from the first base. Relative to germline, V is 4 bases shorter and J is 8 bases shorter, with 17 bases between their ends. According to the germline V gene (reference sequence), CDR1 reads LNHDA and CDR2 reads SQIVND. The chain is assembled from TRBV19 and TRBJ1-2; the D segment could be TRBD1, given 6 matching bases. The clonotype was recovered from a woman between 50 and 59 years old in good health. The specimen sequenced was blood. The CDR3 reads as follows: CASSKKGDFGGYTF. Here is the DNA: TGTGCCAGTAGTAAGAAGGGGGATTTCGGAGGCTACACCTTC.